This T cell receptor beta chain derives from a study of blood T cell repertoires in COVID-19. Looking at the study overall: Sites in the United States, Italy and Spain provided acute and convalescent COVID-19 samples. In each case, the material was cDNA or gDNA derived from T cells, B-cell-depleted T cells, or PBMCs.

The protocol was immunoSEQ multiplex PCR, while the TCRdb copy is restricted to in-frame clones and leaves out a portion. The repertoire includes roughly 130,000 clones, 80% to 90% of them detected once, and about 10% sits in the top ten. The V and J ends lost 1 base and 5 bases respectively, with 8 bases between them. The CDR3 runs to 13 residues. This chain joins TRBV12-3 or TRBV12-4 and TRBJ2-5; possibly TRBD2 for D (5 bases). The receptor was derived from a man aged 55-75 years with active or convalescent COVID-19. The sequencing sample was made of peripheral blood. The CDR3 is CASSLGTRETQYF. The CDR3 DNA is TGTGCCAGCAGTTTAGGGACTCGGGAGACCCAGTACTTC.